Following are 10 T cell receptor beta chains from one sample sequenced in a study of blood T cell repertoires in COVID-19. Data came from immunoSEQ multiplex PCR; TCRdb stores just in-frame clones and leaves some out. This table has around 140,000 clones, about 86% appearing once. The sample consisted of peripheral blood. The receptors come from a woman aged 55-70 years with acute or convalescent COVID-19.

CDR3 nucleotides: TGTGCCAGCAGCCAAGGCGGGGGGGCGACAGATACGCAGTATTTT. It is translated as CASSQGGGATDTQYF. The chain carries TRBV3-1 (or the pseudogene TRBV3-2) and TRBJ2-3; 9 bases map to TRBD2. CDR1 and CDR2 from the germline V gene are LGHDT and YNNKEL (reference sequence). This CDR3 has 15 residues. V lost 1 base, J lost 3 bases, and 2 bases stayed unmatched.

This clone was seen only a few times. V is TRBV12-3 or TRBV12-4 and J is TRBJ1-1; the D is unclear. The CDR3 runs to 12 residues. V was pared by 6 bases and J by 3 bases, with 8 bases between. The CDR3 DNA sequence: TGTGCCAGCAGCCAAGGAGACACTGAAGCTTTCTTT. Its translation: CASSQGDTEAFF.

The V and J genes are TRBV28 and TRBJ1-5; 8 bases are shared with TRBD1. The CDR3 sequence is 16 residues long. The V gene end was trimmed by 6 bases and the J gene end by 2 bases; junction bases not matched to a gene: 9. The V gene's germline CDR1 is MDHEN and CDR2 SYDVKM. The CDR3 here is CASRVTGGGGNQPQHF. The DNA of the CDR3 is TGTGCCAGCAGGGTTACAGGGGGGGGCGGCAATCAGCCCCAGCATTTT.

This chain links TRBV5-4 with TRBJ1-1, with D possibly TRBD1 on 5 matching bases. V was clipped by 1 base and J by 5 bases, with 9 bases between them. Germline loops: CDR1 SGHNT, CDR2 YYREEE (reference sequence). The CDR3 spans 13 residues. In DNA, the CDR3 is TGTGCCAGCAGCTTGTGGGGGGGGACTGAAGCTTTCTTT. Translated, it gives CASSLWGGTEAFF.

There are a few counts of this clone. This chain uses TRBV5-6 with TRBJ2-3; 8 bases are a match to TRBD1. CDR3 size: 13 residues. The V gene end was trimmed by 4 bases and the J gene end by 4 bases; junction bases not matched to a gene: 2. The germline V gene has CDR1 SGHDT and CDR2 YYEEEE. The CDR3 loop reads CASSRQGSDTQYF. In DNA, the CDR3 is TGTGCCAGCAGCCGACAGGGGTCAGATACGCAGTATTTT. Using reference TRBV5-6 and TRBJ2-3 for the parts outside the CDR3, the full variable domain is DAGVTQSPTHLIKTRGQQVTLRCSPKSGHDTVSWYQQALGQGPQFIFQYYEEEERQRGNFPDRFSGHQFPNYSSELNVNALLLGDSALYLCASSRQGSDTQYFGPGTRLTVL.

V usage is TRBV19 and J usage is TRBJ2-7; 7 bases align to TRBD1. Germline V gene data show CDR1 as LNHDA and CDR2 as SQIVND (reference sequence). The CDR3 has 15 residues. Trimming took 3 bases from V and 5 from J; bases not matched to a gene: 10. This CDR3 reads CASSIEGRGIHEQYF. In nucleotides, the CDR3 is TGTGCCAGTAGTATTGAGGGCAGGGGGATTCACGAGCAGTACTTC.

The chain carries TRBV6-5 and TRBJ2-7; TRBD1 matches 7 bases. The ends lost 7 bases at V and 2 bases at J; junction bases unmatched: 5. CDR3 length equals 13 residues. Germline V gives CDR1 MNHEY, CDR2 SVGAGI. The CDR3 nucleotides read TGTGCCAGCATCAGGCAGGGGGCCTACGAGCAGTACTTC. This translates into CASIRQGAYEQYF.

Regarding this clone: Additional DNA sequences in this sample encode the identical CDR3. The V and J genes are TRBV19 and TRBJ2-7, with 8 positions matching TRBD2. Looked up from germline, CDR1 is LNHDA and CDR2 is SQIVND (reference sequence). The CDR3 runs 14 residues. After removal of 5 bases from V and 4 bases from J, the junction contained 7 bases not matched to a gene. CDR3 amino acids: CASSPSSGGYEQYF. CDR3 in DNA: TGTGCCAGTAGTCCCTCCAGCGGGGGTTACGAGCAGTACTTC.

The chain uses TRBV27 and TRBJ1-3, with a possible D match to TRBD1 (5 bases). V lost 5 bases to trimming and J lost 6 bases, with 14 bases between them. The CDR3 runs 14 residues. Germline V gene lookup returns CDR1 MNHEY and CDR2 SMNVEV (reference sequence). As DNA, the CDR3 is TGTGCCAGCAGTCAAGACAGCGCCTCAAACACCATATATTTT. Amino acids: CASSQDSASNTIYF.

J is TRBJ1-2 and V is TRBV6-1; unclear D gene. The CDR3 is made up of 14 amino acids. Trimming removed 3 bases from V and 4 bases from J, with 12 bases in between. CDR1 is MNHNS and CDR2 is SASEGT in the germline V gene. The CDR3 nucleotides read TGTGCCAGCAGTGACCCCCCCGGGAGCTATGGCTACACCTTC. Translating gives CASSDPPGSYGYTF.